This T cell receptor (beta chain) was found in a study of blood T cell repertoires in COVID-19. For the study at large: Acute-phase and convalescent COVID-19 samples originated in the United States, Italy and Spain.

Germline V gene lookup returns CDR1 SGHNT and CDR2 YYREEE (reference sequence). The CDR3 sequence is 15 residues long. With V trimmed by 4 bases and J by 2 bases, 7 bases remained unmatched. Produced via immunoSEQ multiplex PCR; TCRdb's table is partial and in-frame only. The table has a few hundred thousand clones, about 90% seen once. Recovered status applied to Cohort 3 donors who had two consecutive negative PCRs. It also applied to those with clearance or with symptom resolution. The chain recombines TRBV5-4 with TRBJ2-7; 9 nucleotides align to TRBD1. Material: PBMCs or T cells enriched from blood (not recorded which). This clonotype was sampled from a woman in her fifties or sixties who had recovered from COVID-19. The CDR3 bases are TGTGCCAGCAGCGTGGGGGGACAGGGAACCTACGAGCAGTACTTC. Its translation is CASSVGGQGTYEQYF.